A selection of T cell receptor beta chains follows, all from one sample in a study of blood T cell repertoires in COVID-19. The table came from immunoSEQ multiplex PCR; TCRdb's copy has only in-frame clones and leaves some out. The sample includes nearly 350,000 clones, 80% to 90% seen only once; the top ten take approximately 3.1%. Sequencing used peripheral blood. These receptors originate from a man aged 30 to 45 with active or convalescent COVID-19. Each CDR3 is given with its conserved first and last residue. Fields, in order: clone size, D gene, J gene, V gene, CDR3 length, CDR3 DNA, CDR3 protein. The D gene is left open where the match is weak. Only some rows state a clone size, as once, few, many or a class for expanded clones.

>-|TRBD1|TRBJ2-7|TRBV4-2|15
TGTGCCAGCAGCCGAGACAGGGGCCTTTCCTACGAGCAGTACTTC
CASSRDRGLSYEQYF
>-|TRBD1|TRBJ1-1|TRBV7-9|13
TGTGCCAGCATCCTCAGACAGGGCGCTGAAGCTTTCTTT
CASILRQGAEAFF
>-|TRBD1|TRBJ1-2|TRBV7-2|13
TGTGCCAGCAGCGAGACAGGGGGCTATGGCTACACCTTC
CASSETGGYGYTF
>many|TRBD2|TRBJ2-2|TRBV5-4|15
TGTGCCAGCAGCCCGGGGGGTTCGAGCACCGGGGAGCTGTTTTTT
CASSPGGSSTGELFF
>-|-|TRBJ2-1|TRBV5-1|15
TGCGCCAGCAGCTTGCAGTCTAGCACAGGGAATGAGCAGTTCTTC
CASSLQSSTGNEQFF
>-|TRBD1|TRBJ2-4|TRBV7-6|14
TGTGCCAGCAGCTTAGAATCAGGGGGCAACATTCAGTACTTC
CASSLESGGNIQYF
>-|-|TRBJ1-2|TRBV5-4|11
TGTGCCAGCTCGACAGGACCTGGCTACACCTTC
CASSTGPGYTF
>-|-|TRBJ1-1|TRBV27|13
TGTGCCAGCAGTTTATCGCGGGGTACTGAAGCTTTCTTT
CASSLSRGTEAFF
>-|-|TRBJ2-3|TRBV28|12
TGTGCCAGCAGGGGCAGGACAGATACGCAGTATTTT
CASRGRTDTQYF
>-|TRBD2|TRBJ2-5|TRBV3-1/TRBV3-2|17
TGTGCCAGCAGCCAAGAGTTGAGCGGGGGGGGCAAAGAGACCCAGTACTTC
CASSQELSGGGKETQYF
>few|-|TRBJ1-2|TRBV24-1|15
TGTGCCACCAGTGATGAGAAGGGGATTTCGAGGGGCTACACCTTC
CATSDEKGISRGYTF
>-|-|TRBJ2-2|TRBV23-1|15
TGCGCCAGCAGAGTTGGACTTCTGAACACCGGGGAGCTGTTTTTT
CASRVGLLNTGELFF
>-|-|TRBJ2-7|TRBV7-9|12
TGTGCCAGCAGCCCCGGAGCTTACGAGCAGTACTTC
CASSPGAYEQYF
>-|-|TRBJ1-1|TRBV5-4|13
TGTGCCAGCAGCTTGTTACAGAACACTGAAGCTTTCTTT
CASSLLQNTEAFF
>-|-|TRBJ1-3|TRBV9|16
TGTGCCAGCAGCGTAGGTCCTTTCAGCTCTGGAAACACCATATATTTT
CASSVGPFSSGNTIYF
>-|TRBD2|TRBJ2-3|TRBV9|19
TGTGCCAGCAGCCTAAATCACGAACTAGCGGGGGGGCTGCTGGATACGCAGTATTTT
CASSLNHELAGGLLDTQYF
>-|TRBD2|TRBJ2-1|TRBV29-1|14
TGCAGCGCACCGACTAGCGGGACCCGCAATGAGCAGTTCTTC
CSAPTSGTRNEQFF
>-|-|TRBJ1-5|TRBV5-1|15
TGCGCCAGCAGCCGGACAGACCCCAGCAATCAGCCCCAGCATTTT
CASSRTDPSNQPQHF
>-|TRBD2|TRBJ2-5|TRBV15|15
TGTGCCACCAGCAGAGATTCGGCTAGCGGGGAGACCCAGTACTTC
CATSRDSASGETQYF
>-|TRBD2|TRBJ2-1|TRBV28|15
TGTGCCAGCAGTTTTGGCACTAGCGGGACGAATGAGCAGTTCTTC
CASSFGTSGTNEQFF
>-|TRBD2|TRBJ2-5|TRBV3-1/TRBV3-2|15
TGTGCCAGCAGCGCCGCCGGGGCAGGGAGGGCGGCCCAGTACTTC
CASSAAGAGRAAQYF
>-|TRBD2|TRBJ2-6|TRBV3-1/TRBV3-2|16
TGTGCCAGCAGCCAAAGGGAGGGAGCTGGGGCCAACGTCCTGACTTTC
CASSQREGAGANVLTF
>-|-|TRBJ1-1|TRBV11-2|11
TGTGCCAGCAGCTTACAGGGGGAAGCTTTCTTT
CASSLQGEAFF
>-|TRBD1|TRBJ1-1|TRBV5-4|12
TGTGCCAGCAGCCCCGGGACAGGGGAAGCTTTCTTT
CASSPGTGEAFF
>-|TRBD1|TRBJ2-1|TRBV7-2|13
TGTGCCAGCAGCCCGGACAGGGTTAATGAGCAGTTCTTC
CASSPDRVNEQFF
>-|-|TRBJ2-3|TRBV10-1|13
TGCGCCAGGACCCCGCTGGGCAGAGATACGCAGTATTTT
CARTPLGRDTQYF
>-|TRBD2|TRBJ2-7|TRBV28|18
TGTGCCAGCAGCCCCCGCGTAGGCGGGAGGGTAAGCTCCTACGAGCAGTACTTC
CASSPRVGGRVSSYEQYF